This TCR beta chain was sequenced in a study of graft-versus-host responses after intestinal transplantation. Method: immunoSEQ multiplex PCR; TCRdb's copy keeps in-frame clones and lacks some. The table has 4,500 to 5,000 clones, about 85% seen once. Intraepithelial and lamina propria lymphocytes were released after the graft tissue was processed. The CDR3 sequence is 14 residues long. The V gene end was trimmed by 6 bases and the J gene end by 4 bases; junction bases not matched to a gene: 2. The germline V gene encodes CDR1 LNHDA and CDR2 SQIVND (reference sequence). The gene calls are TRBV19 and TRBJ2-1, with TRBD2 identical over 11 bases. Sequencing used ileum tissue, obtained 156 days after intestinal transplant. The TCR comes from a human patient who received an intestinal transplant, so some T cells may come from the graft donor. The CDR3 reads CASRGTSGYNEQFF. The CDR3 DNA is TGTGCCAGTAGGGGGACTAGCGGTTACAATGAGCAGTTCTTC.